This T cell receptor beta chain was sequenced in a study of blood T cells in healthy people across ages. A sample-barcoded 5' primer and a J-beta primer mix were used in a second PCR of about 7 to 12 cycles. TCRdb re-analysed the 5' RACE reads in MiXCR, keeping a single row per CDR3 protein. The sample records some 700,000 distinct CDR3 sequences, 40% to 45% being singletons. V lost 2 bases and J lost 4, with 14 bases in between. CDR3 length equals 15 residues. Sample: blood. The chain employs TRBV12-3 or TRBV12-4 and TRBJ1-2; D perhaps matches TRBD1 (5 bases). The TCR comes from a woman aged 55-70 years in good health. The CDR3 reads CASSLLGDSVYGYTF. The CDR3 nucleotides are TGTGCCAGCAGTTTATTGGGGGACTCCGTCTATGGCTACACCTTC.